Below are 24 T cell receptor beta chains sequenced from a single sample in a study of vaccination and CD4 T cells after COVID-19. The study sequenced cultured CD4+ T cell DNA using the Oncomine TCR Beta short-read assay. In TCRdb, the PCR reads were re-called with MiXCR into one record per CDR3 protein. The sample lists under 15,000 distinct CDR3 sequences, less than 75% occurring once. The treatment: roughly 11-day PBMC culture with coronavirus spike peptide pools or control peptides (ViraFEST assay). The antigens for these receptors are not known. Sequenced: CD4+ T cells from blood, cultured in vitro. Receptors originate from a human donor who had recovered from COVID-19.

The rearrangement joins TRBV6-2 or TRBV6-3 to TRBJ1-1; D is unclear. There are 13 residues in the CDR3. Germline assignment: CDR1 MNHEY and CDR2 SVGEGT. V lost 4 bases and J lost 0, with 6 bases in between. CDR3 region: CASSLSMNTEAFF. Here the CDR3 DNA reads TGTGCCAGCAGTTTGAGTATGAACACTGAAGCTTTCTTT.

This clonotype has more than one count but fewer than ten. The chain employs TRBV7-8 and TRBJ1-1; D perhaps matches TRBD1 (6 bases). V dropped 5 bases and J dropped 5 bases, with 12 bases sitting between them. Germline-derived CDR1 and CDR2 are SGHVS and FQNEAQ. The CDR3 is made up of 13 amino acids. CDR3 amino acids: CASSTQGETEAFF. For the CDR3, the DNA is TGTGCCAGCAGCACACAGGGTGAAACTGAAGCTTTCTTT.

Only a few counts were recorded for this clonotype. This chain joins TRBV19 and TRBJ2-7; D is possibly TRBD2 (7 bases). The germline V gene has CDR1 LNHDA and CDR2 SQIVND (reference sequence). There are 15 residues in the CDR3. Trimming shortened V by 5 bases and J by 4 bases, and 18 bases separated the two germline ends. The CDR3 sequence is CASSRGLGGWYEQYF. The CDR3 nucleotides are TGTGCCAGTAGTCGTGGACTAGGGGGTTGGTACGAGCAGTACTTC.

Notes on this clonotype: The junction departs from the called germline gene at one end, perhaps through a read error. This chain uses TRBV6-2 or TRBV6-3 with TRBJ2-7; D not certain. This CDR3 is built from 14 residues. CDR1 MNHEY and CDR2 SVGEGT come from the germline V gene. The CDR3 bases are TGTGCCAGCAGTCACTCTCGTGGCTCCTACGAGCAGTACTTC. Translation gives CASSHSRGSYEQYF.

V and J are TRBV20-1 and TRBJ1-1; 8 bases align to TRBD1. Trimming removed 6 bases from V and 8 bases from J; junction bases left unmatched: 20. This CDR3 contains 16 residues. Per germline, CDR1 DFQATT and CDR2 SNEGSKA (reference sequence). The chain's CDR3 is CSATTPRGDRGGEAFF. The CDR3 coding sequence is TGCAGTGCCACTACTCCGCGAGGAGACAGGGGAGGGGAAGCTTTCTTT.

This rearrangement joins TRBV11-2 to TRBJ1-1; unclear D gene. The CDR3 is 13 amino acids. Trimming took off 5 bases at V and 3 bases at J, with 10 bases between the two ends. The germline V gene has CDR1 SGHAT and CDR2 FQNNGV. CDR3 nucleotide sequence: TGTGCCAGCAGCAAAGAGGTTTACACTGAAGCTTTCTTT. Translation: CASSKEVYTEAFF.

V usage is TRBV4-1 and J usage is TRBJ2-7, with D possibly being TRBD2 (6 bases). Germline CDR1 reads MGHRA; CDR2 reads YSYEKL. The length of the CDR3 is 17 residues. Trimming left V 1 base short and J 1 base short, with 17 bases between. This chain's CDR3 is CASSQGGAGRYSYEQYF. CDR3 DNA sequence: TGCGCCAGCAGCCAAGGTGGGGCGGGACGGTATTCCTACGAGCAGTACTTC.

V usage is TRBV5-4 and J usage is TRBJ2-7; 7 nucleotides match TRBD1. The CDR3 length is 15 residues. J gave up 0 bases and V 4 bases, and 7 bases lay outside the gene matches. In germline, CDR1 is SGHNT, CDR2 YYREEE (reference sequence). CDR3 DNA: TGTGCCAGCAGCGGGGACAGATACAACTCCTACGAGCAGTACTTC. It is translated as CASSGDRYNSYEQYF.

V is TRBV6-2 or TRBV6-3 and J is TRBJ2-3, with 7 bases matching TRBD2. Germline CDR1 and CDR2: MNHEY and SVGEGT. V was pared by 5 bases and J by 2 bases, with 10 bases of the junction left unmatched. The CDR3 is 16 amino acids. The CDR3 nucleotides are TGTGCCAGCAGTCCCCCCCCCCGGGAGGCCACAGATACGCAGTATTTT. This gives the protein CASSPPPREATDTQYF.

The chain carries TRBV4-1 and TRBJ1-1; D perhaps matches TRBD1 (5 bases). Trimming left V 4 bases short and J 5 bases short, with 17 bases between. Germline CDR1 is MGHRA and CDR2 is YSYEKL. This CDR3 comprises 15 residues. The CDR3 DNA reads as TGCGCCAGCAGCCTAGACGTCGAGGGACGGACTGAAGCTTTCTTT. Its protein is CASSLDVEGRTEAFF.

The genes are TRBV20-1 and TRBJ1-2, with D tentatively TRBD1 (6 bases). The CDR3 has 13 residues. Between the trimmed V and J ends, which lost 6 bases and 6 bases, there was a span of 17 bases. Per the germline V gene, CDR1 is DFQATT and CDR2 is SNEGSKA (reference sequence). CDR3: CSAGAGTWDGYTF. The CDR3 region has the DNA TGCAGTGCCGGGGCCGGGACATGGGATGGCTACACCTTC.

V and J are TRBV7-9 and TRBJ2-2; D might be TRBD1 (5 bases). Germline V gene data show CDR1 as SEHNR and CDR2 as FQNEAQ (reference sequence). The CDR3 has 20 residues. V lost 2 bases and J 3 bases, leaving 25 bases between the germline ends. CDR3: CASSLQYQGGLSWDTGELFF. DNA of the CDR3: TGTGCCAGCAGCTTACAGTATCAGGGTGGTCTTTCTTGGGACACCGGGGAGCTGTTTTTT.

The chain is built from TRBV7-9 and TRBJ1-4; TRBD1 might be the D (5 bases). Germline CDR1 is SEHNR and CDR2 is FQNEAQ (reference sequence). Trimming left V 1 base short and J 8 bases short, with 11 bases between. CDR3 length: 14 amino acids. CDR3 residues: CASSLGRGDEKLFF. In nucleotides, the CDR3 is TGTGCCAGCAGCTTAGGGCGGGGCGACGAAAAACTGTTTTTT.

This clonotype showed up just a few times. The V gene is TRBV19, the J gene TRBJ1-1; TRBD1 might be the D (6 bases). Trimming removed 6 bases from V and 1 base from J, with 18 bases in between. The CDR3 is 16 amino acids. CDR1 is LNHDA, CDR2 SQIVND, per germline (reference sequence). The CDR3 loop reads CASSPRFGRGNTEAFF. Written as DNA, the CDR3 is TGTGCCAGTAGCCCCCGATTCGGCAGGGGGAACACTGAAGCTTTCTTT.

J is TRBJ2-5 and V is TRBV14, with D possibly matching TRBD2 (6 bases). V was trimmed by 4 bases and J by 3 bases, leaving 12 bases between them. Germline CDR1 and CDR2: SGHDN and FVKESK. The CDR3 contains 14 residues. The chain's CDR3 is CASSPGLSEETQYF. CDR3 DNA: TGTGCCAGCAGCCCCGGACTAAGTGAAGAGACCCAGTACTTC.

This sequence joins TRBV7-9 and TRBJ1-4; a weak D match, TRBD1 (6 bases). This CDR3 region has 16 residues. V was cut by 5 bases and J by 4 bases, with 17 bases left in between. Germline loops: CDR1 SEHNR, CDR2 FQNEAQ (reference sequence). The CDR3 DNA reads TGTGCCAGCAGCCTAAGATTGGACAGCCTTAATGAAAAACTGTTTTTT. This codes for CASSLRLDSLNEKLFF.

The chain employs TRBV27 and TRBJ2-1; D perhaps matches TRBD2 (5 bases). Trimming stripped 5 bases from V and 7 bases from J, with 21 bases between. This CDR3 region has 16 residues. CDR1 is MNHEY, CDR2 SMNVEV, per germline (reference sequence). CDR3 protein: CASSRATGLALNEQFF. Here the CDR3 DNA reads TGTGCCAGCAGTCGGGCCACGGGGTTAGCCCTAAATGAGCAGTTCTTC.

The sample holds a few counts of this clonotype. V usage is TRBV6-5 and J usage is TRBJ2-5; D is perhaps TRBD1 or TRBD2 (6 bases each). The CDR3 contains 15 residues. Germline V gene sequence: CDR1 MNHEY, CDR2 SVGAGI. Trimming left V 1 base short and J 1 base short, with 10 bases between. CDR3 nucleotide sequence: TGTGCCAGCAGTTACTGGCGGGACACCCAAGAGACCCAGTACTTC. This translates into CASSYWRDTQETQYF.

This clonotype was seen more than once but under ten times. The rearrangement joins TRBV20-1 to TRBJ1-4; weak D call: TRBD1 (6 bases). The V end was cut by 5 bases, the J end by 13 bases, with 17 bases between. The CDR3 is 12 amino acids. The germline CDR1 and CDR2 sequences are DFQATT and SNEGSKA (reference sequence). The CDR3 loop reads CSASFLQGPLFF. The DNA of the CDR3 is TGCAGTGCTTCATTCCTACAGGGCCCACTGTTTTTT.

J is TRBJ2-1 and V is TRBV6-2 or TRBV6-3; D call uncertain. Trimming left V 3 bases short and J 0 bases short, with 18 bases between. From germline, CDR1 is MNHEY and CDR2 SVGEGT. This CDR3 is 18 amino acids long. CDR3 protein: CASSYLALSISSYNEQFF. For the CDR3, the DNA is TGTGCCAGCAGTTATTTGGCTCTATCAATAAGCTCCTACAATGAGCAGTTCTTC.

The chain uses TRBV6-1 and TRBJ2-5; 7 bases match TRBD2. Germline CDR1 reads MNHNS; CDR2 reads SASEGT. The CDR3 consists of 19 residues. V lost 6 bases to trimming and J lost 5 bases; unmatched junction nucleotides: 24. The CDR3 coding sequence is TGTGCCAGCAGAGGGCTAGCGGCTACCTATGTCAACTCCCGGGAGACCCAGTACTTC. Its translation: CASRGLAATYVNSRETQYF.

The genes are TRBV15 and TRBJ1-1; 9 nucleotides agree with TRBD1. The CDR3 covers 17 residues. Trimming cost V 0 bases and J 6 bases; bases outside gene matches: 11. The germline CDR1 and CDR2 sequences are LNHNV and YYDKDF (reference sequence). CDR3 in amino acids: CATSRDLTLDRGAEAFF. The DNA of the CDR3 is TGTGCCACCAGCAGAGATTTAACGCTGGACAGGGGAGCTGAAGCTTTCTTT.

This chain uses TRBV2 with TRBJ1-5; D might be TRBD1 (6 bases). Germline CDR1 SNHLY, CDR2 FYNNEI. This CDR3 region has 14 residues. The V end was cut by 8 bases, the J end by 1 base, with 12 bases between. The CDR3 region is CASLETGSNQPQHF. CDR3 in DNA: TGTGCCAGCCTAGAAACAGGGAGCAATCAGCCCCAGCATTTT.

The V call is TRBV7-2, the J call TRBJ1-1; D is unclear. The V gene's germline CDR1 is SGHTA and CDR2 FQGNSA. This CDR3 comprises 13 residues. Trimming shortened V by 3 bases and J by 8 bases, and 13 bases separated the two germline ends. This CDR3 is CASSFNRDKEAFF. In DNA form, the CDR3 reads TGTGCCAGCAGCTTCAATCGAGACAAGGAAGCTTTCTTT.